What follows are 2 T cell receptor beta chains derived from one specimen sequenced in a study of blood T cell repertoires in COVID-19. Assay used: immunoSEQ multiplex PCR; TCRdb lists only in-frame clones, some missing. The sample lists 150,000 to 200,000 clones, approximately 90% occurring once. The specimen was peripheral blood. The receptors shown here come from a human donor in a cohort sampled during active COVID-19.

The chain recombines TRBV5-1 with TRBJ2-3, with 8 bases that match TRBD1. Germline assignment: CDR1 SGHRS and CDR2 YFSETQ. V trimming: 6 bases; J trimming: 2 bases; junction bases outside the gene matches: 5. CDR3 length equals 14 residues. CDR3 protein: CASTGGGPTDTQYF. CDR3 bases: TGCGCCAGCACAGGGGGCGGACCCACAGATACGCAGTATTTT.

The rearrangement joins TRBV7-2 to TRBJ1-2; the D is unclear. The V gene lost 3 bases and the J gene lost 2 bases, with 4 bases spanning the gap. Germline CDR1 SGHTA, CDR2 FQGNSA. The CDR3 covers 12 residues. The CDR3 sequence is CASSFLNYGYTF. Here the CDR3 DNA reads TGTGCCAGCAGCTTTTTAAACTATGGCTACACCTTC. The full variable domain, rest sourced from reference TRBV7-2 and TRBJ1-2, is GAGVSQSPSNKVTEKGKDVELRCDPISGHTALYWYRQSLGQGLEFLIYFQGNSAPDKSGLPSDRFSAERTGGSVSTLTIQRTQQEDSAVYLCASSFLNYGYTFGSGTRLTVV.